This is a list of T cell receptor beta chains from one sample in a study of PD-L1 blockade in urothelial cancer. Sequencing used immunoSEQ multiplex PCR; TCRdb keeps in-frame clones, though not all of them. Of 65,000 to 90,000 clones listed, roughly 89% are singletons. The starting material was PBMCs, obtained around atezolizumab (anti-PD-L1) treatment. The source of these receptors is a woman between 65 and 79 years old with urothelial cancer. The CDR3 runs from the conserved cysteine through the conserved F or W. Each record gives: V gene, D gene, J gene, clone size, CDR3 DNA, CDR3 protein. D genes are given only for firm matches. Size is stated for part of the rows, as once, few or many counts, or as a class when the clone is expanded.

>TRBV7-9|-|TRBJ1-1|-
TGTGCCAGCAGCTTTGCGACGACGGGTGGAGCTTTCTTT
CASSFATTGGAFF
>TRBV4-1|-|TRBJ2-1|-
TGCGCCAGCAGCCAAGTCGCTACCTACAATGAGCAGTTCTTC
CASSQVATYNEQFF
>TRBV5-5|TRBD1|TRBJ1-4|once
TGTGCCAGCAGCTGGGGGACAGGGGATTATAATGAAAAACTGTTTTTT
CASSWGTGDYNEKLFF
>TRBV18|-|TRBJ2-2|few
TGTGCCAGCTCCAACAGCAAGGGGGAAGAGACCGGGGAGCTGTTTTTT
CASSNSKGEETGELFF
>TRBV28|-|TRBJ1-5|-
TGTGCCAGCAGTCCACGACAAGGGGCGGGCAATCAGCCCCAGCATTTT
CASSPRQGAGNQPQHF
>TRBV11-2|-|TRBJ2-1|-
TGTGCCAGCAGCTTAGATGGGGGGACGGGTAATGAGCAGTTCTTC
CASSLDGGTGNEQFF
>TRBV6-1|TRBD1|TRBJ2-1|-
TGTGCCACCGAAACCGACAGGGTCGGGTACAATGAGCAGTTCTTC
CATETDRVGYNEQFF
>TRBV11-3|TRBD1|TRBJ2-3|-
TGTGCCAGCAGCTTGGCAGGGGGCTCGGCAACAGATACGCAGTATTTT
CASSLAGGSATDTQYF
>TRBV4-2|-|TRBJ2-2|-
TGTGCCAGCAGCCAAGATTGGGGGGGGGCCTTCACCGGGGAGCTGTTTTTT
CASSQDWGGAFTGELFF
>TRBV18|-|TRBJ1-1|-
TGTGCCAGCTCACCACGGGTTCAGGGATTGGGGTTCCTGAACACTGAAGCTTTCTTT
CASSPRVQGLGFLNTEAFF
>TRBV10-3|-|TRBJ2-7|once
TGTGCCATCAGTGCTGCTTCGACAGGTTCCTACGAGCAGTACTTC
CAISAASTGSYEQYF